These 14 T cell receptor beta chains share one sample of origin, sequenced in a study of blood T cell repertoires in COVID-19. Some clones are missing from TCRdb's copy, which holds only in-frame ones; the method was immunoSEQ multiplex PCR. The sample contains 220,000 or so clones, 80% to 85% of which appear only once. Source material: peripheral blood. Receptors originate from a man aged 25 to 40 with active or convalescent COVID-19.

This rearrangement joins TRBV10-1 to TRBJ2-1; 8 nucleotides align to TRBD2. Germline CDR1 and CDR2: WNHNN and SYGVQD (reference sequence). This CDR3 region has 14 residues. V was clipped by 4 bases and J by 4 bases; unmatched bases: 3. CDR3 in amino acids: CASSVGGGYNEQFF. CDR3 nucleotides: TGCGCCAGCAGTGTTGGCGGGGGGTACAATGAGCAGTTCTTC.

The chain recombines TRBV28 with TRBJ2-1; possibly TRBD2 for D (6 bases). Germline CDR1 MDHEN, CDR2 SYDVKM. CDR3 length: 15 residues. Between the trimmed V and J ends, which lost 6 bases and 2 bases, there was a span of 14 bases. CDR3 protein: CASSPQEGAYNEQFF. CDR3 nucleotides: TGTGCCAGCAGCCCTCAGGAGGGAGCCTACAATGAGCAGTTCTTC.

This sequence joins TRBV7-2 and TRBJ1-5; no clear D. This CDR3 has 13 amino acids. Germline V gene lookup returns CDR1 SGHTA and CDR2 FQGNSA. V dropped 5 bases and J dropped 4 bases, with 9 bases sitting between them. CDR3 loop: CASSSTANQPQHF. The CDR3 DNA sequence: TGTGCCAGCAGCAGCACAGCAAATCAGCCCCAGCATTTT. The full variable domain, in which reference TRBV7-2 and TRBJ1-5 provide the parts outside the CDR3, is GAGVSQSPSNKVTEKGKDVELRCDPISGHTALYWYRQSLGQGLEFLIYFQGNSAPDKSGLPSDRFSAERTGGSVSTLTIQRTQQEDSAVYLCASSSTANQPQHFGDGTRLSIL.

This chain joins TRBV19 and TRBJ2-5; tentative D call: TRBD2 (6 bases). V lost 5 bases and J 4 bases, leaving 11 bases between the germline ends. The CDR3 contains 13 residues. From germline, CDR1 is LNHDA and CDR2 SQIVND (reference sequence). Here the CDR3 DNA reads TGTGCCAGTAGTCCACCGGGACTAGAGACCCAGTACTTC. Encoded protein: CASSPPGLETQYF.

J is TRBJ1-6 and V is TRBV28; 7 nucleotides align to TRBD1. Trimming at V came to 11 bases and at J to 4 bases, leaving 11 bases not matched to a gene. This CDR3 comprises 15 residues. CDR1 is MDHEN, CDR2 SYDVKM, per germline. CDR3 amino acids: CAHSGGVGYNSPLHF. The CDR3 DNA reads TGTGCCCACTCAGGGGGTGTCGGGTATAATTCACCCCTCCACTTT. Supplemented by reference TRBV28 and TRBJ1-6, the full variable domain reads DVKVTQSSRYLVKRTGEKVFLECVQDMDHENMFWYRQDPGLGLRLIYFSYDVKMKEKGDIPEGYSVSREKKERFSLILESASTNQTSMYLCAHSGGVGYNSPLHFGNGTRLTVT.

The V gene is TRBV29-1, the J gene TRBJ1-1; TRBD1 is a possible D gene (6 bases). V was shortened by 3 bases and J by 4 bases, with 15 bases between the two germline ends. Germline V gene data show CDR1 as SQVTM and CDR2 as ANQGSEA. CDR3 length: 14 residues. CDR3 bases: TGCAGCGTTGAGGAGACCGGGACATTCACTGAAGCTTTCTTT. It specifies CSVEETGTFTEAFF.

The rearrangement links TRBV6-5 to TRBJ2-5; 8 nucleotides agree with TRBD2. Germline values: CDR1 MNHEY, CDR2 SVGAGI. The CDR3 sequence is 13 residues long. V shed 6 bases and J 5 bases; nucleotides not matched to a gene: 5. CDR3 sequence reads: CASRAGGAETQYF. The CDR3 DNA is TGTGCCAGCAGGGCGGGGGGCGCGGAGACCCAGTACTTC.

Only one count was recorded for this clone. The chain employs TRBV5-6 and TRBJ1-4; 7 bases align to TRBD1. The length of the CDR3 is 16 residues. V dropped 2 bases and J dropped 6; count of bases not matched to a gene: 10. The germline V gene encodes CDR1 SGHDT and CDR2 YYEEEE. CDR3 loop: CASSFRTGAIYEKLFF. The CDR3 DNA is TGTGCCAGCAGCTTTCGGACAGGAGCCATCTATGAAAAACTGTTTTTT.

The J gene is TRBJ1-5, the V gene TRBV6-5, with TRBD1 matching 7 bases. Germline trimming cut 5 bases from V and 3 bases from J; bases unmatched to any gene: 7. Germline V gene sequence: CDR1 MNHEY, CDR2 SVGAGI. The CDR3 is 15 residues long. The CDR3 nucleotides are TGTGCCAGCAGTACGACAGGGCCGCCCAATCAGCCCCAGCATTTT. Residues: CASSTTGPPNQPQHF.

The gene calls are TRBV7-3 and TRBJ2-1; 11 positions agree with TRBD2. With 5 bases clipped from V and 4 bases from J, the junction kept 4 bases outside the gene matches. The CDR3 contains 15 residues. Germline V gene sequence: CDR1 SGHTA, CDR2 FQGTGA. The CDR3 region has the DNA TGTGCCAGCAGCACCCTAGCGGGGGGTTACAATGAGCAGTTCTTC. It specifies CASSTLAGGYNEQFF.

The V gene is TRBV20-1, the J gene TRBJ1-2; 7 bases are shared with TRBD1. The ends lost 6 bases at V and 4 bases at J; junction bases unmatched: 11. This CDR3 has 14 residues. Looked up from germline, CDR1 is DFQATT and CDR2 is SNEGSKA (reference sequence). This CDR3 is CSASGTAVSYGYTF. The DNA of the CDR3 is TGCAGTGCAAGTGGGACAGCCGTCTCCTATGGCTACACCTTC.

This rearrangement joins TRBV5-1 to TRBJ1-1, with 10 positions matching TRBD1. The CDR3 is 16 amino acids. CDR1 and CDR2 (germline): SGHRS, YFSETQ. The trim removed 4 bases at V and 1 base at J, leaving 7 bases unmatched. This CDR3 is CASSRGQGGQNTEAFF. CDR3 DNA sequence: TGCGCCAGCAGCCGTGGACAGGGGGGACAGAACACTGAAGCTTTCTTT.

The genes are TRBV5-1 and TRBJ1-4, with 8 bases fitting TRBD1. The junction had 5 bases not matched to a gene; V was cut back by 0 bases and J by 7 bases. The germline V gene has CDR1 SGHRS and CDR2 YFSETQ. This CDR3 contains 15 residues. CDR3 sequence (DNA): TGCGCCAGCAGCTTGGAATGGACAGGGTTTGAAAAACTGTTTTTT. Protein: CASSLEWTGFEKLFF.

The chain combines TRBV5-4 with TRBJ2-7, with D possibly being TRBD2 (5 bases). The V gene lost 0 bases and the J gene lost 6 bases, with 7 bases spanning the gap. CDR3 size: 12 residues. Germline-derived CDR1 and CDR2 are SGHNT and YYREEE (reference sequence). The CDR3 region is CASSLGGIEQYF. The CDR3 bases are TGTGCCAGCAGCTTGGGAGGGATCGAGCAGTACTTC.